Here is one T cell receptor (beta chain) with its context. Its target is not known. The data stem from a study of OX40 agonist ivuxolimab in advanced cancers. The overall study: Each patient was given ivuxolimab into a vein every 2 weeks, at 0.01 to 10 mg/kg. A diagnosis of hepatocellular carcinoma, melanoma, renal cell or head and neck cancer was present in dose-escalation patients. General study points: Among T cells, CD8+ cells averaged more expanded clones than CD4+ cells.

Samples of blood were obtained at baseline, on cycle 4 day 1, and on cycle 7 day 1. Germline lookup yields CDR1 SNHLY and CDR2 FYNNEI. The J segment lost 7 bases and the V segment lost 8 bases, leaving 6 bases of the junction unmatched. CDR3 length: 15 residues. Data came from immunoSEQ multiplex PCR; TCRdb stores just in-frame clones and leaves some out. Of 42,000 or so clones listed, 85% to 90% are singletons. The gene calls are TRBV2 and TRBJ2-1; the match to TRBD2 covers 15 bases. The sequences come from CD4+ or CD8+ T cells sorted from blood, collected in a trial of the OX40 agonist ivuxolimab. This TCR was recovered from an adult with an advanced solid tumor such as melanoma, head and neck, liver or kidney cancer. The CDR3 coding sequence is TGTGCCAGCCAAACCGGGACTAGCGGGAGGAATGAGCAGTTCTTC. Its translation is CASQTGTSGRNEQFF.